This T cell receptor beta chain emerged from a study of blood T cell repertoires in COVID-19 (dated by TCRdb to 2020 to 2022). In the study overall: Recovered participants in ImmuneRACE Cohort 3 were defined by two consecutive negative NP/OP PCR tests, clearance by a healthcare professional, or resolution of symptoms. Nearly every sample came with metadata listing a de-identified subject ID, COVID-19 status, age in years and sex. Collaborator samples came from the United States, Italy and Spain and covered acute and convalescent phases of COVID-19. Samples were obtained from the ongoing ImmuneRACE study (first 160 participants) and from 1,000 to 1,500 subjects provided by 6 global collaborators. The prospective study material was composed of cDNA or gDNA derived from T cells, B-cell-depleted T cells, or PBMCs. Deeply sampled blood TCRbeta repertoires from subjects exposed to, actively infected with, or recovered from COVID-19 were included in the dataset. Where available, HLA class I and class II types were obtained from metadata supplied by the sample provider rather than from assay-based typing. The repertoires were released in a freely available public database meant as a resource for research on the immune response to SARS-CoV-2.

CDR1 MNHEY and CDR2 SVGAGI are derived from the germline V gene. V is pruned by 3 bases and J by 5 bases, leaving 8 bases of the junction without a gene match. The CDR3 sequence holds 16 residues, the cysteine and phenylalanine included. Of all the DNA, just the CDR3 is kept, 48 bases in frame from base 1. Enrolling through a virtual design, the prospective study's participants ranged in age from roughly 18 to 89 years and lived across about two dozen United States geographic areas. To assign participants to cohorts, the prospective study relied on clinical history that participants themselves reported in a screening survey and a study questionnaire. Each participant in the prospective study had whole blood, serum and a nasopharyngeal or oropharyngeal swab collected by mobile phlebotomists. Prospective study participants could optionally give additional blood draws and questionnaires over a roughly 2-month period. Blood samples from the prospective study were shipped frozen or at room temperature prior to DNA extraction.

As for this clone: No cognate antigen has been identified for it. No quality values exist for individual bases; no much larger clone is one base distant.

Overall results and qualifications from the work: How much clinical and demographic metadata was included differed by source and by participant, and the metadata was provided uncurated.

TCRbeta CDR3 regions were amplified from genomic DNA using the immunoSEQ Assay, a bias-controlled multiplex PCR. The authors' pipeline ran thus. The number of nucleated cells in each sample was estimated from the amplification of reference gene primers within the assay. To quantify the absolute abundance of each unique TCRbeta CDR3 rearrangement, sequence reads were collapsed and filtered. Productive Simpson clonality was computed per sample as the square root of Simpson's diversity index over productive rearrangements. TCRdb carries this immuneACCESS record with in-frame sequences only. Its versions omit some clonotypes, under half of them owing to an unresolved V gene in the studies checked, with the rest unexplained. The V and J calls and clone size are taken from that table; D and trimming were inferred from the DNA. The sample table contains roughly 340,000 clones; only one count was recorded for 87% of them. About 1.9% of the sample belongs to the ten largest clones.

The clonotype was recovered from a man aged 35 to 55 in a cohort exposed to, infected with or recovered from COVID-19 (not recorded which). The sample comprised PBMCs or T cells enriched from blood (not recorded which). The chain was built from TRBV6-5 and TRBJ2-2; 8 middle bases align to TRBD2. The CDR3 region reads CASSYDVAGNTGELFF. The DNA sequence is TGTGCCAGCAGTTATGACGTAGCGGGAAATACCGGGGAGCTGTTTTTT.